This T cell receptor (beta chain) was captured in a study of OX40 agonist ivuxolimab in advanced cancers. The study in broad terms: Ivuxolimab, which targeted the costimulatory receptor OX40 (CD134), was an agonistic, fully human IgG2 monoclonal antibody. Peripheral TCRbeta sequencing aimed to test whether ivuxolimab altered TCR sequence diversity and caused clonal T-cell expansion. Among the roughly 52 dose-escalation patients, 19 had hepatocellular carcinoma, roughly 15 melanoma, 9 renal cell carcinoma and 9 head and neck cancer. Prior anti-PD-1, anti-PD-L1 or anti-CTLA-4 therapy was permitted, and 40% to 50% of dose-escalation patients had received checkpoint inhibitors. Intravenous ivuxolimab was administered to patients every 2 weeks at six dose levels: 0.01, 0.1, 0.3, 1.5, 3 and 10 mg/kg. A male proportion of around 81% and a mean age of around 60 years, ranging from roughly 20 to 80, were recorded for the dose-escalation cohort. The paper covers the monotherapy dose-escalation part of the phase I ivuxolimab trial, which included N = 52 patients. Three dose-escalation patients achieved partial responses, one with hepatocellular carcinoma and two with cutaneous melanoma.

On this clone: The specificity of this receptor is unknown. Within one base of it there is no much larger clone, and no base qualities were kept.

The trial excluded patients who had a history of autoimmune disease or were on systemic immunosuppression. Peripheral blood for TCR sequencing was drawn from every dose cohort at baseline, at cycle 4 day 1 and at cycle 7 day 1. The samples were taken from a phase I, first-in-human, multicenter, open-label dose-escalation trial of ivuxolimab. Adults with locally advanced or metastatic melanoma, renal cell carcinoma, hepatocellular carcinoma or head and neck squamous cell carcinoma were enrolled in the trial. Before TCR sequencing, CD4+ T cells and CD8+ T cells were sorted from peripheral blood as separate populations. Genomic DNA was isolated from the sorted cells so that the TCRbeta CDR3 region could be sequenced. The immunoSEQ Assay was used to sequence the TCRbeta CDR3 regions. TCRdb's version of the immuneACCESS table is confined to in-frame rearrangements and falls short of the full clone set. An unresolved V gene accounts for under half of the shortfall where checked; the remainder is of unknown origin. Within this sample are under 95,000 clones, with 91% of them counted one time only. More than 8.5% of the sample goes to the ten largest clones.

The research as a whole found: Which antigens the clonally expanded peripheral T cells were specific for was not determined. Low levels of normalized T-cell clonal expansion were also shown by some nonresponding patients. In the 0.1-3.0 mg/kg groups, partial responders were among the patients with the lowest normalized peripheral clonal expansion, particularly in CD8+ T cells. On average, CD8+ T cells showed more expanded clones than CD4+ T cells after ivuxolimab. At doses from 0.1 to 3.0 mg/kg, clonal expansion was seen in both CD4+ and CD8+ blood T cells between baseline and week 6.

Reading from cysteine to phenylalanine, the CDR3 counts 17 amino acids. Only CDR3 DNA remains: 51 bases, in frame from the first base. CDR1 and CDR2 are read off the germline V gene as SGHAT and FQNNGV. V is shortened by 5 bases, J by 4 bases, and the region joining them spans 24 bases. This sequence uses TRBV11-2 and TRBJ2-7; the D segment could be TRBD1, given 9 matching bases. The receptor comes from an adult with an advanced solid tumor such as melanoma, head and neck, liver or kidney cancer. Specimen: CD4+ or CD8+ T cells sorted from blood, collected in a trial of the OX40 agonist ivuxolimab. CDR3 sequence: CASSGTGWSGSSYEQYF. The DNA reads TGTGCCAGCAGCGGGACAGGGTGGAGCGGGAGTTCGTACGAGCAGTACTTC. The CDR3 plus the reference TRBV11-2 and TRBJ2-7 genes for the other parts give the full variable domain: EAGVAQSPRYKIIEKRQSVAFWCNPISGHATLYWYQQILGQGPKLLIQFQNNGVVDDSQLPKDRFSAERLKGVDSTLKIQPAKLEDSAVYLCASSGTGWSGSSYEQYFGPGTRLTVT.